Reported below is one T cell receptor (beta chain). Its antigen is not known. The CDR3 is 14 residues long. The J segment lost 4 bases and the V segment lost 0 bases, leaving 4 bases of the junction unmatched. Germline V lookup: CDR1 DFQATT, CDR2 SNEGSKA (reference sequence). The sample belongs to a study of post-analysis software for immune sequencing data. Across the whole study: Several disease courses (relapsing-remitting, secondary progressive and progressive-relapsing) of multiple sclerosis were included.

Unique-molecular-identifier-tagged TCR beta cDNA libraries were used. It was from roughly 1 to 10 million T cells that about half a million cDNA molecules came. TCRdb processed the PCR reads anew with MiXCR; each CDR3 protein has one entry. The data hold about 560,000 distinct CDR3 sequences, with around 40% observed a single time. Study conclusions and caveats: The five TRBV segments detected at higher frequency in patients than in controls included TRBV5-6, TRBV5-1 and TRBV20-1. F measure clustering grouped samples strongly by preparation batch. There was significantly lower normalized Chao1 diversity in multiple sclerosis patients than in controls.

The J gene is TRBJ2-3, the V gene TRBV20-1; TRBD1 matches at 7 bases. This sequence originates from a girl under 18 with multiple sclerosis. Sequenced input: blood. The CDR3 DNA sequence: TGCAGTGCTAGAGATGTCAGGGGGTCAGATACGCAGTATTTT. Amino acid sequence: CSARDVRGSDTQYF.